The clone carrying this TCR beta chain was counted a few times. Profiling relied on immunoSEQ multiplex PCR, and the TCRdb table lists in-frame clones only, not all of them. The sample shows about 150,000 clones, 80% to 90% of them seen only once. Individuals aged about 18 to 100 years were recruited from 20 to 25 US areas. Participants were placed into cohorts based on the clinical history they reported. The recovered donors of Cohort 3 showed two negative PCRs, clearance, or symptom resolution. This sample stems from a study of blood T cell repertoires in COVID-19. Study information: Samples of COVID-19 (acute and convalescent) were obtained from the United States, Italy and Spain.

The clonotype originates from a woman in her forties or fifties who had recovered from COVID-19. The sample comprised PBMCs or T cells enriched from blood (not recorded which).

The CDR3 protein is CASSFQDNQPQHF. CDR3 sequence (DNA): TGTGCCAGCAGCTTCCAGGACAATCAGCCCCAGCATTTT. The chain carries TRBV7-8 and TRBJ1-5; no reliable D call. Trimming removed 3 bases from V and 3 bases from J, with 6 bases in between. In germline, CDR1 is SGHVS, CDR2 FQNEAQ. This CDR3 is built from 13 residues.